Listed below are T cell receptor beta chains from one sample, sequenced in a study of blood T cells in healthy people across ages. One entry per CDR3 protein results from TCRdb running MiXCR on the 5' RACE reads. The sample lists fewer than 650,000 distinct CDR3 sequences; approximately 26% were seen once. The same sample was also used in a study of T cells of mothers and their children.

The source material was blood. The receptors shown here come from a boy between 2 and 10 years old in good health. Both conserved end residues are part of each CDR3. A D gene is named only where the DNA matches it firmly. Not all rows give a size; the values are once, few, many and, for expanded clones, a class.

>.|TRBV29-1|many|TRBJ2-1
CSATTDNEQFF
TGCAGCGCCACTACAGACAATGAGCAGTTCTTC
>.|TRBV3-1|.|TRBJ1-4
CASSGPGTKNEKLFF
TGTGCCAGCAGCGGCCCCGGGACAAAGAATGAAAAACTGTTTTTT
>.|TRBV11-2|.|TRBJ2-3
CASSLGARVDTQYF
TGTGCCAGCAGCTTAGGAGCCAGGGTGGATACGCAGTATTTT
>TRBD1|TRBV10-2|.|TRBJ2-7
CASRDRTYEQYF
TGCGCCAGCAGGGACAGGACCTACGAGCAGTACTTC
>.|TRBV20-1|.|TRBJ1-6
CSADSQDHLHF
TGCAGTGCTGACTCACAAGATCACCTCCACTTT
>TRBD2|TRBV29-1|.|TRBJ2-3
CSVGASGSGDTQYF
TGCAGCGTAGGAGCAAGCGGGAGCGGAGATACGCAGTATTTT
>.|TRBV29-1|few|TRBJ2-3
CSVGGEASTDTQYF
TGCAGCGTTGGAGGAGAGGCCTCCACAGATACGCAGTATTTT
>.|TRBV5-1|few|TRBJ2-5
CASSLASLYFNPEETQYF
TGCGCCAGCAGCTTGGCCTCCTTGTACTTTAACCCCGAAGAGACCCAGTACTTC
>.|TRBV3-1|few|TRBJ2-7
CASSQGVPTYEQYF
TGTGCCAGCAGCCAAGGAGTACCGACCTACGAGCAGTACTTC
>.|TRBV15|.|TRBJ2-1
CAVRGSPYNEQFF
TGTGCCGTTAGGGGTAGCCCATACAATGAGCAGTTCTTC
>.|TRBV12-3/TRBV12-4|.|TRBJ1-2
CASSLGAPTYGYTF
TGTGCCAGCAGTTTAGGCGCGCCCACCTATGGCTACACCTTC
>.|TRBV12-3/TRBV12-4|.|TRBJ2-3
CASSPQDTWMSTDTQYF
TGTGCCAGCAGTCCTCAGGACACCTGGATGAGCACAGATACGCAGTATTTT
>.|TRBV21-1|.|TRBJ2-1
CASSNDSLRVIQFF
TGTGCCAGCAGCAACGACTCCCTCAGGGTCATTCAGTTCTTC
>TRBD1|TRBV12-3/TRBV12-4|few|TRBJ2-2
CASSFGGGTGSVGELFF
TGTGCCAGCAGTTTTGGTGGGGGGACAGGCTCCGTCGGGGAGCTGTTTTTT
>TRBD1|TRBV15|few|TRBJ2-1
CATSTPGQGLYNEQFF
TGTGCCACCAGTACACCGGGACAGGGGCTCTACAATGAGCAGTTCTTC
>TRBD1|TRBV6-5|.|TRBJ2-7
CASSNRDRGEREYF
TGTGCCAGCAGTAATCGGGACAGGGGGGAAAGGGAGTACTTC
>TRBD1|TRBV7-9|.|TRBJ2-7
CASSVWTGGYEQYF
TGTGCCAGCAGCGTTTGGACAGGGGGTTACGAGCAGTACTTC
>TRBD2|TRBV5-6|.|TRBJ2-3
CASSLELAGGPMDTQYF
TGTGCCAGCAGCTTGGAATTAGCGGGAGGGCCGATGGATACGCAGTATTTT
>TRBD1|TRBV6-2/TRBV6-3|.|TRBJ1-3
CASTSGQRFGNTIYF
TGTGCCAGCACCTCGGGACAGCGCTTTGGAAACACCATATATTTT
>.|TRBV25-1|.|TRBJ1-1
CASSLTGLNTEAFF
TGTGCCAGCAGTTTAACAGGGTTGAACACTGAAGCTTTCTTT
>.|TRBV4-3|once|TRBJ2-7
CASSQDLSRFDEQYF
TGCGCCAGCAGCCAAGATCTTTCCCGGTTCGACGAGCAGTACTTC
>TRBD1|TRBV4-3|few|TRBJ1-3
CASSQDFGRGRLGNTIYF
TGCGCCAGCAGCCAAGATTTTGGCAGGGGGCGTTTAGGAAACACCATATATTTT